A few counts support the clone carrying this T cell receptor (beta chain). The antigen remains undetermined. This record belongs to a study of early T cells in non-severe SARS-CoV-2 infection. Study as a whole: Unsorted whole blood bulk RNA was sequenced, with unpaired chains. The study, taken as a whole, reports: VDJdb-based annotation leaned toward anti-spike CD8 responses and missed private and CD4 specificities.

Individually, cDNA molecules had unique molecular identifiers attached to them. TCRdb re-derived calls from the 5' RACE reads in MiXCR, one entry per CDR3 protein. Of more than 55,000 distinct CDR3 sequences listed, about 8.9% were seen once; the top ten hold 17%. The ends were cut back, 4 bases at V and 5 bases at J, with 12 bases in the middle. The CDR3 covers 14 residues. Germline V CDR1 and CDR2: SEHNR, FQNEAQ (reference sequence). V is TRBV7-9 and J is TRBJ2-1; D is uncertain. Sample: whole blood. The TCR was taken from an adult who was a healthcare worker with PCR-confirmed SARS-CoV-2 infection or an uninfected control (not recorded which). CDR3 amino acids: CASSSRTENNEQFF. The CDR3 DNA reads TGTGCCAGCAGCTCGAGGACCGAGAACAATGAGCAGTTCTTC.